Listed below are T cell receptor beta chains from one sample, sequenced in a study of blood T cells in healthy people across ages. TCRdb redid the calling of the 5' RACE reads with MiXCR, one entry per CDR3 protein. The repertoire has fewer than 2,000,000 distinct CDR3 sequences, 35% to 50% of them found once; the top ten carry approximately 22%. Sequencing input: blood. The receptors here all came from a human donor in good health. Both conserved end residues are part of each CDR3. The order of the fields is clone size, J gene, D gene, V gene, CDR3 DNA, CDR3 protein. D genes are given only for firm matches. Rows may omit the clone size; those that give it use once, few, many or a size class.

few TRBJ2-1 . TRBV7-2 TGTACCAGCAGTTTCGCAGGGGAAGAGACCCAGTTCTTC CTSSFAGEETQFF
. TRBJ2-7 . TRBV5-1 TGCGCCAGCAGCTTGGGTTCAGGCGGCTACTACGAGCAGTACTTC CASSLGSGGYYEQYF
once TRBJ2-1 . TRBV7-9 TGTGCCAGCAGCCTGACTAGTTTTGCCTACAATGAGCAGTTCTTC CASSLTSFAYNEQFF
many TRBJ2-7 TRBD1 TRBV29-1 TGCAGCGTCAGACAGGGGGCTTCCTACGAGCAGTACTTC CSVRQGASYEQYF
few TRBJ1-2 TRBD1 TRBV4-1 TGCGCCAGCAGCCAACCCGGACAGGGGGTTAACTATGGCTACACCTTC CASSQPGQGVNYGYTF
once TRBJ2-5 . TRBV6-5 TGTGCCAGCAGTTACCTTCTAGGTAGCGCCGGGGGAGTTGCAGAGACCCAGTACTTC CASSYLLGSAGGVAETQYF
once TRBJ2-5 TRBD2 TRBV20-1 TGCAGTGCTAGGGCGGGGGGCTTTGAAGAGACCCAGTACTTC CSARAGGFEETQYF
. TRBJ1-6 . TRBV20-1 TGCAGTGCTAGAGCGGGCCTCAATTCACCCCTCCACTTT CSARAGLNSPLHF
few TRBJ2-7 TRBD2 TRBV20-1 TGCAGTGCTACCACGACTAGCGGGACCTCCTACGAGCAGTACTTC CSATTTSGTSYEQYF
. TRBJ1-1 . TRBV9 TGTGCCAGCAGCGAGGGAGGGATCGGGGTAGCTTTCTTT CASSEGGIGVAFF
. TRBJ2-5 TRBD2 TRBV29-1 TGCAGCGTTGGAGGACTAGCGAGGGGTGGGGTAGAGACCCAGTACTTC CSVGGLARGGVETQYF
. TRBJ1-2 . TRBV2 TGTGCCAGCAGGGGCAGCCTGAGGAACTATGGCTACACCTTC CASRGSLRNYGYTF
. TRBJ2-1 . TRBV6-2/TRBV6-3 TGTGCCAGCAGCCCCGCCCTCGCCGGTGATGAGCAGTTCTTC CASSPALAGDEQFF
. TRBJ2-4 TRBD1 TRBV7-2 TGTGCCAGCAGCTACAGGGGGCAGGTTCAGTACTTC CASSYRGQVQYF
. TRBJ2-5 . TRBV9 TGTGCCAGCAGCGTCGGGGATATGGAGGAGGCCCAGTACTTC CASSVGDMEEAQYF
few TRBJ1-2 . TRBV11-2 TGTGCCAGCAGCTTTGAAAGGGTTAACTATGGCTACACCTTC CASSFERVNYGYTF
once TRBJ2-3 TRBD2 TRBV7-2 TGTGCCAGCAGCCTTACCCTACTAGCGGGGGGGACAACTATGGGAGATACGCAGTATTTT CASSLTLLAGGTTMGDTQYF
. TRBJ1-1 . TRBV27 TGTGCCAGCAGAGGAAACGGAAATCTGAACACTGAAGCTTTCTTT CASRGNGNLNTEAFF
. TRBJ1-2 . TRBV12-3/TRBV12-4 TGTGCCTGCAGTTCCAGGGGTGGCTACACCTTC CACSSRGGYTF
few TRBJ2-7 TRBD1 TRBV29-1 TGCAGCGTTGTTAGGGACAGGGGCTACGAGCAGTACTTC CSVVRDRGYEQYF
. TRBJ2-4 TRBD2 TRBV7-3 TGTGCCAGCAGCGTGGGACTAGCGGGCGCTGTAGCCAAAAACATTCAGTACTTC CASSVGLAGAVAKNIQYF
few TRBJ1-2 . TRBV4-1 TGCGCCAGCAGCCAGGGTTGGGAGGGCTACACCTTC CASSQGWEGYTF
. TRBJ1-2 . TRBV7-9 TGTGGTAGATATGGCTACACCTTC CGRYGYTF
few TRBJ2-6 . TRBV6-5 TGTGCCAGCAGTTATGTGGGGGGCAAGGGCAACGTCCTGACTTTC CASSYVGGKGNVLTF
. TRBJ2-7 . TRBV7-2 TGTGCCAGCAGCTTTCATGGCAGGGTGGACGAGCAGTACTTC CASSFHGRVDEQYF
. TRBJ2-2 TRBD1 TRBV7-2 TGTGCCAGCAGCTCCGGACAGGCTCCCGGGGAGCTGTTTTTT CASSSGQAPGELFF
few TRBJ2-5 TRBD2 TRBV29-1 TGCAGCGCACCGGGGGGGGTGGAAGGGGAGACCCAGTACTTC CSAPGGVEGETQYF
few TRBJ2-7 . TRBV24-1 TGTGCCACCGGGAGTAACTACGAGCAGTACTTC CATGSNYEQYF
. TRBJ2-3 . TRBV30 TGTGCCTGGTGGGTGGGAAGCACAGATACGCAGTATTTT CAWWVGSTDTQYF
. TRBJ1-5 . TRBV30 TGTGCCTGGAGTTTAGGAGGGAACTATCAGCCCCAGCATTTT CAWSLGGNYQPQHF
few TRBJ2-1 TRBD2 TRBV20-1 TGCAGTGCGGGCGGGGGGGCATCATCCTACAATGAGCAGTTCTTC CSAGGGASSYNEQFF
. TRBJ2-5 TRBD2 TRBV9 TGTGCCAGCAGCGCTATCCCGGGGGGGCGTGAGACCCAGTACTTC CASSAIPGGRETQYF
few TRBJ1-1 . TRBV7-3 TGTGCCAGTTCACAGGGACCCGTCACTGAAGCTTTCTTT CASSQGPVTEAFF
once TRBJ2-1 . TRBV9 TGTGCCAGCAGCGTAGTTGTGGGGCCCAACAATGAGCAGTTCTTC CASSVVVGPNNEQFF
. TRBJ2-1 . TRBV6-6 TGTGCCAGCAGTTACTCCCACAGTTACAATGAGCAGTTCTTC CASSYSHSYNEQFF
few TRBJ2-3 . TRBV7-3 TGTGCCAGCAGCTTAGCCCCTGGGACTGCTGCTAGCACAGATACGCAGTATTTT CASSLAPGTAASTDTQYF
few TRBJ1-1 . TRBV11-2 TGTGCCAGCAAATTAGCCGGGACATGGACTGAAGCTTTCTTT CASKLAGTWTEAFF
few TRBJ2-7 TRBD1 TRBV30 TGTGCCTGGAGTTCGGATTTTGGGACAGGGGGCTACGAGCAGTACTTC CAWSSDFGTGGYEQYF
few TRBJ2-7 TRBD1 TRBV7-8 TGTGCCAGCAGTTCGGGACAGGGGTTTTACGAGCAGTACTTC CASSSGQGFYEQYF
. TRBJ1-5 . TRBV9 TGTGCCAGCAGCATAACATCCAACGTCCAGCCCCAGCATTTT CASSITSNVQPQHF
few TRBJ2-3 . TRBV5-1 TGCGCCAGCAGCTTGGAGGGAATTGGGTCGTATTTT CASSLEGIGSYF
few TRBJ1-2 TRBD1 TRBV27 TGTGCCAGCAGTGGTAGGGGGCGGCCTGAGGTGGGCTACACCTTC CASSGRGRPEVGYTF
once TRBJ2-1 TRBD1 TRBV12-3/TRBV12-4 TGTGCCAGCAGTTTACGGACAGGGATCGGCAATGAGCAGTTCTTC CASSLRTGIGNEQFF
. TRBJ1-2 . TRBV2 TGTGCCACCAAGCCCGGAGATTGGTATGGCTACACCTTC CATKPGDWYGYTF
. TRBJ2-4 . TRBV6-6 TGTGCCACCACGCGAACAGGGTTGGGGAAGCAGTACTTC CATTRTGLGKQYF
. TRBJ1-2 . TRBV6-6 TGTGCCAGCAGCCGCCTGGACTGGAAGGGGTATGGCTACACCTTC CASSRLDWKGYGYTF
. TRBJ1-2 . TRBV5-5 TGTGCCAGCAGCTTGGTTCGCAGGGCTGGGGGCTACACCTTC CASSLVRRAGGYTF
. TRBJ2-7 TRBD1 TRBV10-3 TGTGCCATCAGCTCGGACAGGGGTAAACGCGAGCAGTACTTC CAISSDRGKREQYF
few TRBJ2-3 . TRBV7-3 TGTGCCAGCAGCCGCTCGAATAGCTATGATACGCAGTATTTT CASSRSNSYDTQYF
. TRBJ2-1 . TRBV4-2 TGTGCCAGCAGCCTTCGGGTTGAGACCTACAATGAGCAGTTCTTC CASSLRVETYNEQFF
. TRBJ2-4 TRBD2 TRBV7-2 TGTGCCAGCAGCCAGAGAAGCGGGGACCTAGCCAAAAACATTCAGTACTTC CASSQRSGDLAKNIQYF
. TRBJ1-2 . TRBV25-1 TGTGCCAGCAGTGAATTCGACGGAGGAGGAATGAGCTACACCTTC CASSEFDGGGMSYTF
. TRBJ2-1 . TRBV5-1 TGCGCCAGCAGCCCCTTGGGATTAGCGGACAATGAGCAGTTCTTC CASSPLGLADNEQFF
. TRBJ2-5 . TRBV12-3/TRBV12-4 TGTGCCAGCAGTTTAGGAGGGTTCGTAGGAGAGACCCAGTACTTC CASSLGGFVGETQYF